Listed here are 8 T cell receptor beta chains from one sample, sequenced in a study of blood T cells in healthy people across ages (dated by TCRdb to between 2014 and 2016). Libraries were constructed by 5' RACE. The sequencer listed for this sample is Illumina HiSeq 2500. A second PCR of about 7 to 12 cycles was performed with a sample-barcoded 5' primer and a J-beta primer mix. In-frame beta chains were kept once TCRdb had trimmed the public reads at Q25 with fastp and called clones with MiXCR. Rows with one shared CDR3 protein collapse into an entry with the most common genes and DNA. The sample table holds about 900,000 distinct CDR3 sequences, of which 62% were seen once. The top ten constitute around a quarter of the sample. Sequencing was done on a sample of blood. The receptors were sampled from a man aged 25-45 years in good health.

The gene calls are TRBV7-8 and TRBJ2-4; the D gene is possibly TRBD2 (7 bases). The J call may be in error: the DNA end matches TRBJ2-7 better. The CDR3 is made up of 16 amino acids. Germline V lookup: CDR1 SGHVS, CDR2 FQNEAQ. The DNA for the CDR3 is TGTGCCAGCAGCTTAGCTGGGGGGGCGGCCAGCTACGAGCAGTACTTC. Its translation: CASSLAGGAASYEQYF.

This chain links TRBV29-1 with TRBJ2-1; weak D call: TRBD2 (6 bases). Germline CDR1 and CDR2: SQVTM and ANQGSEA. The CDR3 has 14 amino acids. V was shortened by 5 bases and J by 2 bases, with 13 bases between the two germline ends. The CDR3 is CSVLGGNTYNEQFF. DNA of the CDR3: TGCAGCGTTCTGGGCGGGAACACCTACAATGAGCAGTTCTTC.

J is TRBJ1-6 and V is TRBV4-3; D gene unclear. Germline CDR1 LGHNA, CDR2 YSLEER. This CDR3 comprises 14 residues. With 1 base removed from V and 8 bases from J, the gap between germline ends came to 9 bases. The CDR3 nucleotides are TGCGCCAGCAGCCAAGCGGATGGGGATTCACCCCTCCACTTT. Translation gives CASSQADGDSPLHF.

The rearrangement joins TRBV20-1 to TRBJ2-5; D is possibly TRBD1 (6 bases). The CDR3 is 15 residues long. Germline V lookup: CDR1 DFQATT, CDR2 SNEGSKA (reference sequence). Trimming shortened V by 2 bases and J by 5 bases, and 18 bases separated the two germline ends. The CDR3 is CSARRTGYGRETQYF. As DNA, the CDR3 is TGCAGTGCTAGACGAACAGGGTACGGTCGGGAGACCCAGTACTTC.

The chain is built from TRBV6-5 and TRBJ2-7; D may correspond to TRBD1 or TRBD2 (5 bases each). This CDR3 region has 16 residues. In germline, CDR1 is MNHEY, CDR2 SVGAGI. Trimming took off 7 bases at V and 1 base at J, with 20 bases between the two ends. CDR3 protein: CASTALGETGSYEQYF. The CDR3 nucleotides are TGTGCCAGCACCGCACTAGGTGAAACAGGATCCTACGAGCAGTACTTC.

The chain links TRBV4-3 to TRBJ2-1, with unresolved D. This CDR3 is built from 13 residues. The germline gives CDR1 LGHNA, CDR2 YSLEER. V was shortened by 5 bases and J by 8 bases, with 13 bases between the two germline ends. The CDR3 loop reads CASSTYGGDEQFF. CDR3 bases: TGCGCCAGCAGCACCTACGGTGGAGATGAGCAGTTCTTC.

V is TRBV10-3 and J is TRBJ2-5; 11 nucleotides match TRBD1. Germline V gene data show CDR1 as ENHRY and CDR2 as SYGVKD. This CDR3 has 14 amino acids. Unmatched junction bases numbered 6, after V lost 8 bases and J lost 4 bases. CDR3 DNA: TGTGCCATCGGAACCGGGACAGGGGGAGAGACCCAGTACTTC. Translating it yields CAIGTGTGGETQYF.

For the CDR3, the DNA is TGTGCCAGCAAGCAGACAGCGACCACAGATACGCAGTATTTT. Its translation: CASKQTATTDTQYF. V gene TRBV7-3 combines with J gene TRBJ2-3, with D tentatively TRBD1 (5 bases). CDR1 is SGHTA and CDR2 is FQGTGA in the germline V gene. CDR3 length: 14 residues. Trimming pared 7 bases from V and 2 bases from J, leaving 13 bases between.